One and the same sample provided the 26 T cell receptor beta chains below, sequenced in a study of cytomegalovirus exposure and HLA in healthy donors. Primers: 60 Vbeta forward and 13 Jbeta reverse. TCRdb's copy holds only in-frame clones and misses some; the assay was immunoSEQ multiplex PCR. The table shows 100,000 to 150,000 clones, with around 77% occurring only once. The sequenced material came from PBMCs. All receptors come from a woman aged 60 to 75 in good health and CMV-seronegative.

The V and J genes are TRBV4-1 and TRBJ2-1, with D possibly TRBD1 on 6 matching bases. V was cut by 3 bases and J by 3 bases, with 12 bases left in between. This CDR3 is 15 amino acids long. The germline V gene has CDR1 MGHRA and CDR2 YSYEKL. For the CDR3, the DNA is TGCGCCAGCAGCCACCCAAGCAGGGGCTACAATGAGCAGTTCTTC. Its protein is CASSHPSRGYNEQFF.

The V and J genes are TRBV7-6 and TRBJ2-1; D perhaps matches TRBD2 (5 bases). Germline-derived CDR1 and CDR2 are SGHVS and FNYEAQ. This CDR3 is 13 amino acids long. V was pared by 5 bases and J by 4 bases, with 9 bases between. The CDR3: CASSPSTYNEQFF. Here the CDR3 DNA reads TGTGCCAGCAGCCCTAGCACGTACAATGAGCAGTTCTTC.

This chain connects TRBV9 to TRBJ2-3; 8 positions agree with TRBD1. CDR1 is SGDLS, CDR2 YYNGEE, per germline. J lost 0 bases, V lost 0 bases, and 3 bases had no gene match. CDR3 length: 16 amino acids. The CDR3 loop is CASSVETGASTDTQYF. DNA of the CDR3: TGTGCCAGCAGCGTAGAGACAGGGGCTAGCACAGATACGCAGTATTTT.

CDR3 amino acids: CASSQRQGFNYEQYF. The CDR3 DNA sequence: TGTGCCAGCTCCCAAAGACAGGGTTTTAATTACGAGCAGTACTTC. The chain recombines TRBV28 with TRBJ2-5; 7 bases align to TRBD1. Matching the DNA end better, TRBJ2-7 makes the J call doubtful. This CDR3 is built from 15 residues. Looked up from germline, CDR1 is MDHEN and CDR2 is SYDVKM.

The gene calls are TRBV5-1 and TRBJ1-4, with 8 bases lining up with TRBD1. This CDR3 has 19 residues. Trimming removed 4 bases from V and 0 bases from J; junction bases left unmatched: 14. Germline CDR1 reads SGHRS; CDR2 reads YFSETQ. CDR3 bases: TGCGCCAGCAGCCTGGGTTGGTTGGACAGGGCCGCAACTAATGAAAAACTGTTTTTT. This codes for CASSLGWLDRAATNEKLFF.

V gene TRBV28 combines with J gene TRBJ2-7; 9 nucleotides agree with TRBD1. Unmatched junction bases numbered 12, after V lost 8 bases and J lost 7 bases. The germline gives CDR1 MDHEN, CDR2 SYDVKM. This CDR3 has 14 residues. CDR3 bases: TGTGCCAGCTCAGAGGCCGGGACAGGGAGAGAGCAGTACTTC. Its translation: CASSEAGTGREQYF.

The rearrangement links TRBV19 to TRBJ2-5; no clear D gene. Trimming stripped 5 bases from V and 4 bases from J, with 17 bases between. CDR3 length: 15 residues. Germline CDR1 is LNHDA and CDR2 is SQIVND (reference sequence). In DNA form, the CDR3 reads TGTGCCAGTAGTCCCCAAAGTCTAGTTTCAGAGACCCAGTACTTC. It translates to CASSPQSLVSETQYF.

The chain recombines TRBV9 with TRBJ2-5; 11 bases are shared with TRBD2. The germline V gene encodes CDR1 SGDLS and CDR2 YYNGEE. V lost 0 bases, J lost 1 base, and 5 bases stayed unmatched. There are 17 residues in the CDR3. The CDR3 DNA follows: TGTGCCAGCAGCGTAGGGGGGACTAGCGGCATCCAAGAGACCCAGTACTTC. It encodes CASSVGGTSGIQETQYF.

This chain uses TRBV7-9 with TRBJ2-1; 9 nucleotides align to TRBD1. The CDR3 length is 14 residues. CDR1 and CDR2 from the germline V gene are SEHNR and FQNEAQ (reference sequence). The trim removed 5 bases at V and 6 bases at J, leaving 5 bases unmatched. The CDR3 here is CASSRTGVSNEQFF. CDR3 sequence (DNA): TGTGCCAGCAGCCGGACAGGGGTCTCCAATGAGCAGTTCTTC.

The CDR3 nucleotides read TGTGCCAGCAGCTTACAGGGGGATCAGCCCCAGCATTTT. As protein: CASSLQGDQPQHF. The chain joins TRBV7-2 to TRBJ1-5, with 7 bases identical to TRBD1. The CDR3 covers 13 residues. The V segment lost 2 bases and the J segment 5 bases; nucleotides outside the gene matches: 0. Germline CDR1 reads SGHTA; CDR2 reads FQGNSA.

The genes are TRBV7-6 and TRBJ2-1; D is uncertain. The CDR3 consists of 16 residues. Germline CDR1 SGHVS, CDR2 FNYEAQ. V was shortened by 5 bases and J by 4 bases, with 18 bases between the two germline ends. CDR3 region: CASSTPYRRSYNEQFF. DNA for the CDR3: TGTGCCAGCAGCACGCCATACAGAAGGTCTTACAATGAGCAGTTCTTC.

This clone has only one observation. The chain employs TRBV6-5 and TRBJ1-5, with unresolved D. Trimming stripped 6 bases from V and 5 bases from J, with 14 bases between. The germline gives CDR1 MNHEY, CDR2 SVGAGI. CDR3 size: 14 residues. The CDR3 nucleotides are TGTGCCAGCAGACCCGTGGGAGTGTATCAGCCCCAGCATTTT. Its protein is CASRPVGVYQPQHF.

This clone ranks as medium-sized (0.01 to 0.1%). The chain combines TRBV6-1 with TRBJ2-7; 7 bases fit TRBD1. The ends lost 4 bases at V and 0 bases at J; junction bases unmatched: 6. CDR1 and CDR2 (germline): MNHNS, SASEGT. CDR3 length: 15 amino acids. Here the CDR3 DNA reads TGTGCCAGCAGTGTAGAGGGGGCCAGCTCCTACGAGCAGTACTTC. Protein sequence: CASSVEGASSYEQYF.

The chain employs TRBV15 and TRBJ2-3; possible D gene TRBD2, 5 bases. In germline, CDR1 is LNHNV, CDR2 YYDKDF (reference sequence). The V gene lost 1 base and the J gene lost 5 bases, with 13 bases spanning the gap. This CDR3 is built from 15 residues. CDR3 sequence: CATSRGATGGDTQYF. CDR3 sequence (DNA): TGTGCCACCAGCAGAGGGGCCACCGGAGGAGATACGCAGTATTTT. Full variable domain (missing parts from reference TRBV15 and TRBJ2-3): DAMVIQNPRYQVTQFGKPVTLSCSQTLNHNVMYWYQQKSSQAPKLLFHYYDKDFNNEADTPDNFQSRRPNTSFCFLDIRSPGLGDTAMYLCATSRGATGGDTQYFGPGTRLTVL.

The V call is TRBV28, the J call TRBJ2-1, with a weak D call TRBD2 (5 bases). The V gene lost 4 bases and the J gene lost 0 bases, with 13 bases spanning the gap. The germline V gene has CDR1 MDHEN and CDR2 SYDVKM. This CDR3 comprises 16 residues. The CDR3 here is CASSSLAESSYNEQFF. The CDR3 DNA reads TGTGCCAGCAGTTCCCTAGCTGAGAGCTCCTACAATGAGCAGTTCTTC.

The chain employs TRBV5-1 and TRBJ2-2, with a tentative D call TRBD2 (5 bases). This CDR3 has 15 residues. The V end was cut by 6 bases, the J end by 2 bases, with 14 bases between. Germline CDR1 and CDR2: SGHRS and YFSETQ. The CDR3 coding sequence is TGCGCCAGCATTGGGTCTCGGGGAAACACCGGGGAGCTGTTTTTT. Residues: CASIGSRGNTGELFF.

The V gene is TRBV11-2, the J gene TRBJ1-2, with D maybe TRBD1 (6 bases). The CDR3 covers 15 residues. Trimming removed 4 bases at V and 7 bases at J, with 19 bases between. Germline loops: CDR1 SGHAT, CDR2 FQNNGV. The CDR3 loop is CASSSSSSGVAGYTF. The CDR3 DNA sequence: TGTGCCAGCAGCTCTTCTTCCTCAGGGGTCGCTGGCTACACCTTC.

As to this clone: Other DNA variants within this sample encode the same CDR3. This chain connects TRBV14 to TRBJ1-2; no reliable D call. The CDR3 runs to 12 residues. Germline V gives CDR1 SGHDN, CDR2 FVKESK. With 5 bases removed from V and 7 bases from J, the gap between germline ends came to 11 bases. The CDR3 loop reads CASSYPGFGYTF. The CDR3 DNA is TGTGCCAGCAGCTACCCAGGTTTTGGCTACACCTTC.

The rearrangement joins TRBV15 to TRBJ1-2, with D possibly being TRBD1 (6 bases). The V gene lost 0 bases and the J gene lost 8 bases, with 16 bases spanning the gap. Germline CDR1 and CDR2: LNHNV and YYDKDF (reference sequence). The CDR3 is made up of 15 amino acids. CDR3 DNA sequence: TGTGCCACCAGCAGAGATCTGCAGGGGCTAAAAGGCTACACCTTC. Translated, it gives CATSRDLQGLKGYTF. The full variable domain, in which reference TRBV15 and TRBJ1-2 provide the parts outside the CDR3, is DAMVIQNPRYQVTQFGKPVTLSCSQTLNHNVMYWYQQKSSQAPKLLFHYYDKDFNNEADTPDNFQSRRPNTSFCFLDIRSPGLGDTAMYLCATSRDLQGLKGYTFGSGTRLTVV.

The chain carries TRBV7-2 and TRBJ1-1, with TRBD1 identical over 10 bases. The CDR3 extends over 16 amino acids. CDR1 and CDR2 (germline): SGHTA, FQGNSA. The V segment lost 5 bases and the J segment 0 bases; nucleotides outside the gene matches: 6. CDR3 nucleotide sequence: TGTGCCAGCAGCGCCCGGGACAGGGGTGTGAACACTGAAGCTTTCTTT. Amino acids: CASSARDRGVNTEAFF.

The J gene is TRBJ2-3, the V gene TRBV29-1, with TRBD2 as a possible D gene (5 bases). V was shortened by 5 bases and J by 9 bases, with 15 bases between the two germline ends. The CDR3 sequence is 12 residues long. Per germline, CDR1 SQVTM and CDR2 ANQGSEA. CDR3: CSVTGGLGTQYF. As DNA, the CDR3 is TGCAGCGTTACTGGCGGGCTAGGGACGCAGTATTTT.

This rearrangement joins TRBV2 to TRBJ2-2; D gene unclear. V was trimmed by 3 bases and J by 0 bases, leaving 8 bases between them. The CDR3 has 15 amino acids. CDR1 and CDR2 (germline): SNHLY, FYNNEI. The CDR3, as DNA: TGTGCCAGCAGTGAGGTACAGTCGAACACCGGGGAGCTGTTTTTT. Translated, it gives CASSEVQSNTGELFF.

The chain joins TRBV4-2 to TRBJ1-5; D remains unclear. V lost 1 base and J 8 bases, leaving 12 bases between the germline ends. CDR1 LGHNA and CDR2 YNFKEQ come from the germline V gene. The CDR3 has 14 residues. CDR3 in amino acids: CASSQGIMSEPQHF. For the CDR3, the DNA is TGTGCCAGCAGCCAAGGTATTATGAGTGAGCCCCAGCATTTT.

On this clone: In the same sample, other DNA sequences code for this CDR3. This chain joins TRBV5-1 and TRBJ2-7; a weak D match, TRBD2 (6 bases). The CDR3 loop spans 14 amino acids. Germline CDR1 SGHRS, CDR2 YFSETQ. V gave up 0 bases and J gave up 0 bases, with 7 bases separating them. The chain's CDR3 is CASSLVGGSYEQYF. The CDR3 nucleotides are TGCGCCAGCAGCTTGGTCGGGGGCTCCTACGAGCAGTACTTC.

This chain connects TRBV28 to TRBJ1-4, with D possibly TRBD1 on 6 matching bases. Deletions cut 5 bases from V and 5 bases from J, with 15 bases between. The CDR3 loop spans 15 amino acids. The germline CDR1 and CDR2 sequences are MDHEN and SYDVKM. The CDR3 loop reads CASSDSDSQNEKLFF. The CDR3 DNA is TGTGCCAGCAGTGACTCGGACAGTCAGAATGAAAAACTGTTTTTT.

This clone was recorded once. The chain combines TRBV4-1 with TRBJ1-6, with 9 bases identical to TRBD1. The germline V gene has CDR1 MGHRA and CDR2 YSYEKL. The CDR3 spans 15 residues. With 4 bases clipped from V and 8 bases from J, the junction kept 6 bases outside the gene matches. The CDR3 reads CASSRSGTGYSPLHF. The CDR3 coding sequence is TGCGCCAGCAGCCGCTCCGGGACAGGGTATTCACCCCTCCACTTT.